This note documents a single T cell receptor beta chain sequence. Its antigen is still unknown. TCRdb's table, derived via immunoSEQ multiplex PCR, lists solely in-frame clones and lacks some. Here the sample spans around 120,000 clones, around 86% being singletons. This sample stems from a study of T cell responses to AZD1222 COVID-19 vaccine. Study-wide points: Researchers took repertoire samples only after the peak T cell response had come. Across spike, vaccine-associated CD4 TCRs were found, dominant at 160-218 and 743-854. Just five or six AZD1222 recipients tested seropositive at baseline. Recipients of two AZD1222 doses showed rising Spike-specific TCR breadth and depth.

Germline CDR1 SGHAT, CDR2 FQNNGV. With V trimmed by 0 bases and J by 10 bases, 9 bases remained unmatched. The CDR3 has 16 residues. Here the sequenced sample was peripheral blood, taken on day 0 of AZD1222 vaccination. This clonotype was sampled from an adult in good health. This chain joins TRBV11-2 and TRBJ1-4; 9 nucleotides match TRBD1. Here the CDR3 reads CASSLEGGTGLLKLFF. Here the CDR3 DNA reads TGTGCCAGCAGCTTAGAGGGGGGGACAGGGCTTCTAAAACTGTTTTTT.